One T cell receptor beta chain is described in this entry. CDR3 size: 17 residues. The data were taken from a study of CD8+ T cells in alopecia areata. Overall study: Patients took tofacitinib for 6 to 18 months, followed by 6 drug-free months.

As to treatment: oral pan-JAK inhibitor, 5-10 mg twice daily. Reverse transcribed after extraction, RNA yielded cDNA as the sequencing template. Repertoires were generated with immunoSEQ multiplex PCR, while TCRdb's copy carries only in-frame clones and drops some. The data show fewer than 150,000 clones, around four fifths seen once. The sequence was obtained from a human donor with alopecia areata. The rearrangement links TRBV21-1 to TRBJ2-5; TRBD1, as called in the table, went unchecked against the DNA. TRBV21-1 is listed as a pseudogene. The starting material was CD8+ T cells sorted from blood, obtained at week 4, from a patient treated with tofacitinib. The chain's CDR3 is CASSKHLRQGSQETQYF. The CDR3 nucleotides read TGTGCCAGCAGCAAGCACCTCCGACAGGGTAGCCAAGAGACCCAGTACTTC.